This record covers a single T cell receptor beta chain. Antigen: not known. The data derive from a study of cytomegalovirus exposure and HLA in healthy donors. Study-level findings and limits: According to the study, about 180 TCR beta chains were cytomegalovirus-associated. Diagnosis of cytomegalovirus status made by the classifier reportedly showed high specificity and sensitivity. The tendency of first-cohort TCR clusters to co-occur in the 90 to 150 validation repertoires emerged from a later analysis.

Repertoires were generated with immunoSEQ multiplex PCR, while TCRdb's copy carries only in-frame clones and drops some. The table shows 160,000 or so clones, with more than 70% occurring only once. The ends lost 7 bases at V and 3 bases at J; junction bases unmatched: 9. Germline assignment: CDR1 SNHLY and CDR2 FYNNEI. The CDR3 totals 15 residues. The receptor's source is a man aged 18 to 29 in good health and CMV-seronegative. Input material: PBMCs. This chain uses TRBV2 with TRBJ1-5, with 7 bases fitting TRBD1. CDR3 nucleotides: TGTGCCAGCATGGCCGGGACAGCCAACAATCAGCCCCAGCATTTT. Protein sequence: CASMAGTANNQPQHF.